Below, 29 T cell receptor beta chains from the same sample are listed, as sequenced in a study of response to subunit inactivated influenza vaccine. TCRdb processed the RT-PCR reads anew with MiXCR; each CDR3 protein has one entry. The profile shows 530,000 or so distinct CDR3 sequences, approximately 12% of them singletons. Sequencing was performed on PBMCs from blood, taken on the day of vaccination. The source of these receptors is a man aged 50-59 years who received an inactivated influenza vaccine.

This clonotype has only a few counts. This sequence joins TRBV2 and TRBJ1-3; no definite D call. Germline CDR1 SNHLY, CDR2 FYNNEI. This CDR3 contains 13 residues. V was cut by 5 bases and J by 5 bases, with 10 bases left in between. The CDR3 sequence: CASSSTTRNTIYF. The DNA for the CDR3 is TGTGCCAGCAGTTCCACAACTAGAAACACCATATATTTT.

The chain recombines TRBV27 with TRBJ2-4; D might be TRBD1 or TRBD2, each matching 6 bases. The germline V and J ends were trimmed by 4 bases and 1 base, with 23 bases remaining between them. The CDR3 spans 19 residues. CDR1 MNHEY and CDR2 SMNVEV come from the germline V gene (reference sequence). In DNA form, the CDR3 reads TGTGCCAGCAGTTCCCTCGGGGGCGGGACACCCATGGCCAAAAACATTCAGTACTTC. It translates to CASSSLGGGTPMAKNIQYF.

This chain uses TRBV5-1 with TRBJ1-4; D gene unclear. Germline CDR1 is SGHRS and CDR2 is YFSETQ. The CDR3 runs 14 residues. Trimming removed 1 base at V and 4 bases at J, with 8 bases between. This CDR3 reads CASSLSGFNEKLFF. The CDR3 DNA follows: TGCGCCAGCAGCTTGAGCGGATTTAATGAAAAACTGTTTTTT.

The CDR3 protein is CASSYGHYRETQYF. The CDR3 DNA sequence: TGTGCCAGCAGCTACGGACATTATCGAGAGACCCAGTACTTC. The chain carries TRBV11-2 and TRBJ2-5, with D possibly TRBD1 on 5 matching bases. The germline CDR1 and CDR2 sequences are SGHAT and FQNNGV. This CDR3 spans 14 amino acids. Trimming pared 4 bases from V and 4 bases from J, leaving 13 bases between.

The sample holds a few counts of this clonotype. The chain has TRBV7-9 and TRBJ2-7; D not resolved. The V and J ends lost 5 bases and 6 bases respectively, with 8 bases between them. Germline V gene sequence: CDR1 SEHNR, CDR2 FQNEAQ (reference sequence). The CDR3 totals 11 residues. The CDR3 is CASSPHGEQYF. The CDR3 coding sequence is TGTGCCAGCAGCCCACACGGCGAGCAGTACTTC.

The chain joins TRBV5-1 to TRBJ2-3, with D unresolved. CDR3 length: 11 residues. The germline V and J ends were trimmed by 6 bases and 1 base, with 3 bases remaining between them. Germline V CDR1 and CDR2: SGHRS, YFSETQ. As DNA, the CDR3 is TGCGCCAGCAAGGGCACAGATACGCAGTATTTT. The encoded protein is CASKGTDTQYF. Together with reference TRBV5-1 and TRBJ2-3, the CDR3 gives the full variable domain: KAGVTQTPRYLIKTRGQQVTLSCSPISGHRSVSWYQQTPGQGLQFLFEYFSETQRNKGNFPGRFSGRQFSNSRSEMNVSTLELGDSALYLCASKGTDTQYFGPGTRLTVL.

This clonotype was found a few times. V usage is TRBV12-3 or TRBV12-4 and J usage is TRBJ2-3; TRBD2 aligns across 8 bases. This CDR3 spans 15 amino acids. V trimming: 6 bases; J trimming: 5 bases; junction bases outside the gene matches: 10. The DNA for the CDR3 is TGTGCCAGCAGCCCGGGACTAGTGCTTATAGATACGCAGTATTTT. The encoded protein is CASSPGLVLIDTQYF.

This clonotype was seen only a few times. The rearrangement links TRBV10-3 to TRBJ2-3, with a tentative D call TRBD2 (5 bases). The CDR3 runs to 14 residues. Trimming took off 6 bases at V and 1 base at J, with 11 bases between the two ends. Per the germline V gene, CDR1 is ENHRY and CDR2 is SYGVKD. The CDR3 nucleotides read TGTGCCATCAGCCCCTGGGAGCGCACAGATACGCAGTATTTT. It encodes CAISPWERTDTQYF.

The V and J genes are TRBV28 and TRBJ1-4; 7 nucleotides agree with TRBD1. The CDR3 sequence is 14 residues long. Germline CDR1 is MDHEN and CDR2 is SYDVKM. J gave up 3 bases and V 6 bases, and 4 bases lay outside the gene matches. Here the CDR3 DNA reads TGTGCCAGCAGCACGGGACAGTCTAATGAAAAACTGTTTTTT. Its protein is CASSTGQSNEKLFF.

The genes are TRBV20-1 and TRBJ2-1; 9 positions match TRBD2. V dropped 0 bases and J dropped 6; count of bases not matched to a gene: 6. The CDR3 contains 15 residues. Germline loops: CDR1 DFQATT, CDR2 SNEGSKA (reference sequence). The CDR3 loop is CSARDGGRAFNEQFF. The CDR3 region has the DNA TGCAGTGCTAGAGACGGCGGGAGGGCCTTCAATGAGCAGTTCTTC.

About this clonotype itself: A much larger clonotype is one base distant, so this may be a read error. The conserved phenylalanine or tryptophan normally closing the CDR3 is absent here, so this likely arose from a read error. The rearrangement links TRBV10-3 to TRBJ2-3; 8 bases agree with TRBD1. The junction had 8 bases not matched to a gene; V was cut back by 10 bases and J by 5 bases. This CDR3 comprises 13 residues. Germline V gene lookup returns CDR1 ENHRY and CDR2 SYGVKD. CDR3 DNA sequence: TGTGCCACCGGACAGGGTGAGGAAGATACGCAGTATCTT. The encoded protein is CATGQGEEDTQYL.

This clonotype came up many times. The chain employs TRBV20-1 and TRBJ2-7; 12 bases line up with TRBD2. Germline V gene data show CDR1 as DFQATT and CDR2 as SNEGSKA (reference sequence). The CDR3 extends over 14 amino acids. J was trimmed by 0 bases and V by 4 bases; bases with no gene match: 1. The CDR3 protein is CSAKGLAGSYEQYF. CDR3 nucleotides: TGCAGTGCTAAGGGACTAGCGGGCTCCTACGAGCAGTACTTC.

This chain joins TRBV7-2 and TRBJ2-1; 7 bases agree with TRBD2. This CDR3 is 14 amino acids long. Germline V CDR1 and CDR2: SGHTA, FQGNSA. Trimming cost V 5 bases and J 10 bases; bases outside gene matches: 11. The CDR3 bases are TGTGCCAGCAGCCCCACCTGGCGGGGAGGGGAGCAGTTCTTC. Its translation: CASSPTWRGGEQFF.

The CDR3 coding sequence is TGCGCCAGCAGCTTGGTCCTAGCGGGAGCTGGAGATACGCAGTATTTT. This codes for CASSLVLAGAGDTQYF. J is TRBJ2-3 and V is TRBV5-1, with 10 nucleotides matching TRBD2. Unmatched junction bases numbered 6, after V lost 0 bases and J lost 5 bases. Germline loops: CDR1 SGHRS, CDR2 YFSETQ. The CDR3 is 16 residues long.

The chain recombines TRBV4-3 with TRBJ2-1; 10 bases agree with TRBD2. The ends lost 0 bases at V and 3 bases at J; junction bases unmatched: 8. Germline lookup yields CDR1 LGHNA and CDR2 YSLEER. The CDR3 consists of 18 residues. The CDR3 spells CASSQEGNSGRFYNEQFF. The CDR3 region has the DNA TGCGCCAGCAGCCAAGAAGGTAATAGCGGGAGGTTCTACAATGAGCAGTTCTTC.

CDR3 bases: TGTGCCAGCAGGGGACAGGCCGAGCCCCTCCACTTT. This codes for CASRGQAEPLHF. This chain uses TRBV2 with TRBJ1-6; 8 bases fit TRBD1. V lost 6 bases, J lost 13 bases, and 5 bases stayed unmatched. Per the germline V gene, CDR1 is SNHLY and CDR2 is FYNNEI. The CDR3 spans 12 residues. Full variable domain (remainder filled in from reference TRBV2 and TRBJ1-6): EPEVTQTPSHQVTQMGQEVILRCVPISNHLYFYWYRQILGQKVEFLVSFYNNEISEKSEIFDDQFSVERPDGSNFTLKIRSTKLEDSAMYFCASRGQAEPLHFGNGTRLTVT.

Only a few counts were recorded for this clonotype. The chain combines TRBV10-3 with TRBJ2-5; 13 nucleotides match TRBD2. CDR3 length: 14 amino acids. The V gene end was trimmed by 6 bases and the J gene end by 7 bases; junction bases not matched to a gene: 5. Germline V lookup: CDR1 ENHRY, CDR2 SYGVKD. CDR3 nucleotide sequence: TGTGCCATCAGGACTAGCGGGGGGTTAGGGACCCAGTACTTC. Translating gives CAIRTSGGLGTQYF.

This CDR3 is CASSYYRVRQATGELFF. The CDR3 coding sequence is TGTGCCAGCAGTTACTATAGGGTTAGACAGGCCACCGGGGAGCTGTTTTTT. This chain joins TRBV6-5 and TRBJ2-2, with D maybe TRBD1 (6 bases). CDR3 size: 17 residues. The V end lost 1 base, the J end lost 4 bases, and 16 bases lay between the germline ends. Germline loops: CDR1 MNHEY, CDR2 SVGAGI.

The rearrangement links TRBV29-1 to TRBJ2-3; 8 nucleotides agree with TRBD1. Germline CDR1 and CDR2: SQVTM and ANQGSEA. The CDR3 is 14 residues long. The V gene end was trimmed by 2 bases and the J gene end by 3 bases; junction bases not matched to a gene: 4. In nucleotides, the CDR3 is TGCAGCGTTGAACAGGGGGCGCAAACAGATACGCAGTATTTT. Protein: CSVEQGAQTDTQYF.

The chain recombines TRBV20-1 with TRBJ1-5, with D uncertain. V lost 2 bases and J lost 0, with 5 bases in between. Germline V gene sequence: CDR1 DFQATT, CDR2 SNEGSKA (reference sequence). There are 13 residues in the CDR3. DNA of the CDR3: TGCAGTGCTAGACAGAATAGCAATCAGCCCCAGCATTTT. It is translated as CSARQNSNQPQHF.

This rearrangement joins TRBV20-1 to TRBJ2-7; D is ambiguous. CDR3 size: 13 residues. The germline CDR1 and CDR2 sequences are DFQATT and SNEGSKA (reference sequence). V was trimmed by 6 bases and J by 2 bases, leaving 14 bases between them. The CDR3 sequence: CSARLVSTYEQYF. The CDR3 DNA reads TGCAGTGCGCGGCTAGTCTCGACCTACGAGCAGTACTTC.

This chain joins TRBV27 and TRBJ1-4, with unresolved D. From germline, CDR1 is MNHEY and CDR2 SMNVEV (reference sequence). The CDR3 sequence is 13 residues long. V lost 6 bases and J lost 10, with 15 bases in between. The CDR3 region is CASRESRRGKLFF. CDR3 DNA: TGTGCCAGCAGGGAGTCAAGGCGGGGAAAACTGTTTTTT.

This clonotype was counted only a few times. The chain employs TRBV12-3 or TRBV12-4 and TRBJ2-7, with 7 bases lining up with TRBD1. The CDR3 length is 13 residues. J was trimmed by 6 bases and V by 8 bases; bases with no gene match: 10. In DNA form, the CDR3 reads TGTGCCAGCTGGGAACAGGGGACGGGCGAGCAGTACTTC. Translating gives CASWEQGTGEQYF.

The chain links TRBV29-1 to TRBJ1-1, with 8 bases lining up with TRBD1. Germline lookup yields CDR1 SQVTM and CDR2 ANQGSEA. The length of the CDR3 is 11 residues. After removal of 5 bases from V and 6 bases from J, the junction contained 2 bases not matched to a gene. The CDR3 DNA follows: TGCAGCGTTCGGACAGGGTCTGAAGCTTTCTTT. This gives the protein CSVRTGSEAFF.

A remark on this clonotype: A much larger clone lies a single base off, so this may be a read error. DNA for the CDR3: TGTGCCAGCAGCGTCGACGCTGGCTACACCTTC. This sequence encodes CASSVDAGYTF. The chain uses TRBV7-9 and TRBJ1-2; D remains ambiguous. Germline assignment: CDR1 SEHNR and CDR2 FQNEAQ (reference sequence). The V gene lost 5 bases and the J gene lost 7 bases, with 8 bases spanning the gap. The CDR3 covers 11 residues.

The chain links TRBV2 to TRBJ1-4, with D perhaps TRBD1 (5 bases). Germline CDR1 SNHLY, CDR2 FYNNEI. The V end was cut by 6 bases, the J end by 12 bases, with 11 bases between. The CDR3 spans 11 residues. The CDR3 spells CASSRDLELFF. CDR3 DNA: TGTGCCAGCAGCCGGGACCTGGAACTGTTTTTT.

This clonotype was counted between two and nine times. The V gene is TRBV6-7, the J gene TRBJ1-1, with D possibly matching TRBD1 (6 bases). TRBV6-7 is annotated as an ORF whose role is uncertain. This CDR3 comprises 12 residues. V shed 5 bases and J shed 7 bases, with 11 bases lying between them. Here the CDR3 reads CASSRGTSEAFF. The CDR3, as DNA: TGTGCCAGCAGTCGCGGGACAAGTGAAGCTTTCTTT.

This clonotype was counted ten times or more. The chain couples TRBV29-1 to TRBJ2-4; D is perhaps TRBD2 (7 bases). The germline V gene has CDR1 SQVTM and CDR2 ANQGSEA. This CDR3 comprises 15 residues. The V and J ends lost 0 bases and 8 bases respectively, with 17 bases between them. The CDR3 DNA reads TGCAGCGTTGAAGATAGGCGGGGGCCAGTGTACATTCAGTACTTC. This gives the protein CSVEDRRGPVYIQYF. The full variable domain, with the rest looked up from reference TRBV29-1 and TRBJ2-4, is SAVISQKPSRDICQRGTSLTIQCQVDSQVTMMFWYRQQPGQSLTLIATANQGSEATYESGFVIDKFPISRPNLTFSTLTVSNMSPEDSSIYLCSVEDRRGPVYIQYFGAGTRLSVL.

This chain links TRBV7-8 with TRBJ1-5; D not certain. Trimming took 8 bases from V and 5 from J, leaving 19 bases between them. Germline V gene sequence: CDR1 SGHVS, CDR2 FQNEAQ. This CDR3 comprises 15 residues. CDR3 protein: CASGPGRTSDQPQHF. CDR3 DNA sequence: TGTGCCAGCGGCCCCGGCAGGACCTCGGATCAGCCCCAGCATTTT.